Shown below are 31 T cell receptor beta chains from a single sample sequenced in a study of T cell changes during pregnancy in multiple sclerosis. Produced via immunoSEQ multiplex PCR; TCRdb's table is partial and in-frame only. The sample lists about 85,000 clones, more than 85% occurring once. Material: peripheral blood, obtained in the first trimester of pregnancy. These receptors originate from a female donor with multiple sclerosis, enrolled in a pregnancy study.

The J gene is TRBJ2-7, the V gene TRBV7-9; 10 bases agree with TRBD1. CDR3 length equals 16 residues. Germline V gives CDR1 SEHNR, CDR2 FQNEAQ (reference sequence). Trimming cost V 3 bases and J 5 bases; bases outside gene matches: 10. DNA of the CDR3: TGTGCCAGCAGCTTGGTCCGGGACAGGGGAGTCAACGAGCAGTACTTC. This sequence encodes CASSLVRDRGVNEQYF.

The chain recombines TRBV4-3 with TRBJ1-2, with TRBD1 matching over 12 bases. This CDR3 spans 14 amino acids. The trim removed 4 bases at V and 7 bases at J, leaving 4 bases unmatched. Germline-derived CDR1 and CDR2 are LGHNA and YSLEER. The CDR3 DNA reads as TGCGCCAGCAGCCCGGGACAGGGGGCGTTTGGCTACACCTTC. This codes for CASSPGQGAFGYTF.

The V and J genes are TRBV6-1 and TRBJ1-5; no clear D gene. CDR3 length equals 14 residues. The germline V and J ends were trimmed by 6 bases and 0 bases, with 9 bases remaining between them. Looked up from germline, CDR1 is MNHNS and CDR2 is SASEGT. CDR3 amino acids: CASSVEVSNQPQHF. The CDR3 bases are TGTGCCAGCAGCGTTGAGGTTAGCAATCAGCCCCAGCATTTT.

This clone was picked up one time. J is TRBJ2-7 and V is TRBV5-1, with D possibly being TRBD2 (6 bases). V gave up 2 bases and J gave up 1 base, with 16 bases separating them. There are 16 residues in the CDR3. The germline CDR1 and CDR2 sequences are SGHRS and YFSETQ. CDR3 DNA: TGCGCCAGCAGCTTCTTTGACAGCGGGCCTTCCTACGAGCAGTACTTC. Protein sequence: CASSFFDSGPSYEQYF.

This clone has only one observation. V is TRBV18 and J is TRBJ1-4; D gene ambiguous. Deletions cut 0 bases from V and 4 bases from J, with 12 bases between. Germline values: CDR1 KGHSH, CDR2 LQKENI. This CDR3 is built from 16 residues. The CDR3 sequence is CASSPPSAVGNEKLFF. CDR3 DNA sequence: TGTGCCAGCTCACCACCGTCGGCGGTGGGTAATGAAAAACTGTTTTTT.

The chain couples TRBV9 to TRBJ1-1, with 11 bases fitting TRBD1. V shed 0 bases and J 5 bases; nucleotides not matched to a gene: 9. CDR1 and CDR2 (germline): SGDLS, YYNGEE. The CDR3 is made up of 17 amino acids. As DNA, the CDR3 is TGTGCCAGCAGCGTAGATCCGGGACAGGGGGTTAGAACTGAAGCTTTCTTT. This sequence encodes CASSVDPGQGVRTEAFF.

The chain recombines TRBV6-1 with TRBJ2-3; D is ambiguous. The CDR3 extends over 17 amino acids. CDR1 is MNHNS, CDR2 SASEGT, per germline. Trimming removed 0 bases from V and 0 bases from J, with 13 bases in between. The CDR3 coding sequence is TGTGCCAGCAGTGAAGCCTTTGTAGAGACTAGCACAGATACGCAGTATTTT. Amino acids: CASSEAFVETSTDTQYF.

The chain joins TRBV5-1 to TRBJ2-5; the match to TRBD1 covers 10 bases. The V segment lost 3 bases and the J segment 4 bases; nucleotides outside the gene matches: 6. The germline CDR1 and CDR2 sequences are SGHRS and YFSETQ. The CDR3 is 15 residues long. The DNA for the CDR3 is TGCGCCAGCAGCTCGGGACAGGGGTATGGAGAGACCCAGTACTTC. Its translation: CASSSGQGYGETQYF.

This chain uses TRBV27 with TRBJ1-2, with TRBD1 matching over 9 bases. This CDR3 is 16 amino acids long. Germline CDR1 and CDR2: MNHEY and SMNVEV (reference sequence). The J segment lost 5 bases and the V segment lost 5 bases, leaving 12 bases of the junction unmatched. DNA for the CDR3: TGTGCCAGCAGTCCAAATGGACAGGGGAAGCTATATGGCTACACCTTC. It is translated as CASSPNGQGKLYGYTF.

Concerning this clone itself: Just one base apart from a much larger clone, this may be a read error. The rearrangement joins TRBV11-3 to TRBJ2-7, with TRBD1 identical over 9 bases. The V gene's germline CDR1 is SGHNT and CDR2 YENEEA. The CDR3 runs to 13 residues. Unmatched junction bases numbered 5, after V lost 6 bases and J lost 5 bases. CDR3 residues: CASRAQGAHEQYF. The CDR3 bases are TGTGCCAGCAGGGCACAGGGGGCCCACGAGCAGTACTTC.

CDR3 sequence reads: CASSLALANEQFF. The CDR3 DNA reads as TGCGCCAGCAGCTTGGCACTAGCCAATGAGCAGTTCTTC. V is TRBV5-1 and J is TRBJ2-1, with a weak D call TRBD2 (6 bases). Between the trimmed V and J ends, which lost 0 bases and 6 bases, there was a span of 7 bases. Germline loops: CDR1 SGHRS, CDR2 YFSETQ. This CDR3 is built from 13 residues.

The chain recombines TRBV28 with TRBJ2-2; 11 bases are a match to TRBD1. This CDR3 is 14 amino acids long. V lost 10 bases and J lost 5; bases outside the gene matches: 6. Germline V lookup: CDR1 MDHEN, CDR2 SYDVKM. CDR3 protein: CATIRDRGTGELFF. DNA of the CDR3: TGTGCCACTATAAGGGACAGGGGGACCGGGGAGCTGTTTTTT.

This chain connects TRBV4-3 to TRBJ2-1; a weak D match, TRBD1 (6 bases). V was trimmed by 2 bases and J by 0 bases, leaving 11 bases between them. Germline CDR1 LGHNA, CDR2 YSLEER. This CDR3 spans 16 amino acids. The CDR3 protein is CASSQSGGSSYNEQFF. For the CDR3, the DNA is TGCGCCAGCAGCCAAAGTGGGGGCTCCTCCTACAATGAGCAGTTCTTC.

The chain links TRBV6-6 to TRBJ1-2, with 9 bases aligning to TRBD1. Germline V gene lookup returns CDR1 MNHNY and CDR2 SVGAGI (reference sequence). V was pared by 8 bases and J by 13 bases, with 20 bases of the junction left unmatched. This CDR3 region has 15 residues. CDR3 in DNA: TGTGCCAGCGGGGACAGGGTAGGGGGGACCCCTTCTCCCACCTTC. Translation: CASGDRVGGTPSPTF.

V usage is TRBV11-2 and J usage is TRBJ2-7; D gene ambiguous. The CDR3 has 12 amino acids. Germline CDR1 SGHAT, CDR2 FQNNGV. V was shortened by 2 bases and J by 6 bases, with 8 bases between the two germline ends. CDR3 protein: CASSLHRGEQYF. CDR3 DNA: TGTGCCAGCAGCTTACACCGAGGCGAGCAGTACTTC.

The V gene is TRBV2, the J gene TRBJ2-7; 8 nucleotides match TRBD1. Germline CDR1 SNHLY, CDR2 FYNNEI. J gave up 7 bases and V 5 bases, and 10 bases lay outside the gene matches. The CDR3 sequence is 14 residues long. The DNA of the CDR3 is TGTGCCAGCAGTTCGGACAGGGTCGGTGGGGAGCAGTACTTC. Translating gives CASSSDRVGGEQYF.

The chain uses TRBV28 and TRBJ2-1; TRBD1 matches at 8 bases. Looked up from germline, CDR1 is MDHEN and CDR2 is SYDVKM. With 6 bases clipped from V and 3 bases from J, the junction kept 13 bases outside the gene matches. CDR3 length equals 17 residues. The CDR3 loop is CASSPLPGTGVYNEQFF. Here the CDR3 DNA reads TGTGCCAGCAGCCCACTTCCCGGGACAGGAGTCTACAATGAGCAGTTCTTC.

The rearrangement links TRBV11-1 to TRBJ2-7; 8 bases line up with TRBD2. Germline V CDR1 and CDR2: SGHAT, FQDESV (reference sequence). The CDR3 contains 14 residues. V lost 2 bases, J lost 2 bases, and 2 bases stayed unmatched. CDR3 amino acids: CASSLTSGPYEQYF. DNA of the CDR3: TGTGCCAGCAGCTTAACTAGCGGTCCCTACGAGCAGTACTTC.

In DNA, the CDR3 is TGCGCCAGCAGCCAAGATAACGGTCACACCGGGGAGCTGTTTTTT. Residues: CASSQDNGHTGELFF. The chain combines TRBV4-3 with TRBJ2-2; D ambiguous. Trimming stripped 0 bases from V and 3 bases from J, with 8 bases between. Germline V lookup: CDR1 LGHNA, CDR2 YSLEER. The CDR3 is made up of 15 amino acids.

The chain joins TRBV27 to TRBJ2-2; 9 bases are shared with TRBD1. Germline V gene data show CDR1 as MNHEY and CDR2 as SMNVEV (reference sequence). J gave up 4 bases and V 1 base, and 7 bases lay outside the gene matches. The CDR3 covers 17 residues. Here the CDR3 reads CASSLFGTGFITGELFF. CDR3 DNA sequence: TGTGCCAGCAGTTTATTTGGGACAGGGTTTATCACCGGGGAGCTGTTTTTT.

This chain links TRBV4-3 with TRBJ2-2; TRBD1 matches at 10 bases. The CDR3 length is 16 residues. CDR1 and CDR2 from the germline V gene are LGHNA and YSLEER. V lost 3 bases and J lost 7; bases outside the gene matches: 8. The CDR3 reads CASSHPPGQGIGELFF. CDR3 bases: TGCGCCAGCAGCCACCCCCCGGGACAGGGGATCGGGGAGCTGTTTTTT.

The chain uses TRBV18 and TRBJ2-1; 9 bases are a match to TRBD1. This CDR3 comprises 15 residues. Germline V lookup: CDR1 KGHSH, CDR2 LQKENI. The V segment lost 5 bases and the J segment 1 base; nucleotides outside the gene matches: 3. As DNA, the CDR3 is TGTGCCAGCTCAGCAGGGACAGGGTCCTACAATGAGCAGTTCTTC. It is translated as CASSAGTGSYNEQFF.

The chain has TRBV5-4 and TRBJ2-1; D gene uncertain. The CDR3 loop spans 15 amino acids. Deletions cut 7 bases from V and 2 bases from J, with 16 bases between. Germline V gives CDR1 SGHNT, CDR2 YYREEE (reference sequence). The CDR3 loop is CASAPDQATYNEQFF. For the CDR3, the DNA is TGTGCCAGCGCCCCAGACCAGGCTACCTACAATGAGCAGTTCTTC.

This clone occurred a few times. The chain employs TRBV2 and TRBJ2-1; no firm D call. Trimming shortened V by 6 bases and J by 8 bases, and 20 bases separated the two germline ends. The CDR3 runs to 15 residues. In germline, CDR1 is SNHLY, CDR2 FYNNEI. The CDR3 reads CASSTPRVAKDEQFF. DNA for the CDR3: TGTGCCAGCAGCACCCCCCGAGTAGCTAAGGATGAGCAGTTCTTC. The full variable domain, in which reference TRBV2 and TRBJ2-1 provide the parts outside the CDR3, is EPEVTQTPSHQVTQMGQEVILRCVPISNHLYFYWYRQILGQKVEFLVSFYNNEISEKSEIFDDQFSVERPDGSNFTLKIRSTKLEDSAMYFCASSTPRVAKDEQFFGPGTRLTVL.

CDR3 amino acids: CASSSLPSEGYTF. DNA for the CDR3: TGTGCCAGCAGCTCACTCCCTAGCGAGGGCTACACCTTC. The chain joins TRBV7-8 to TRBJ1-2; no firm D call. The CDR3 covers 13 residues. Germline-derived CDR1 and CDR2 are SGHVS and FQNEAQ. With 4 bases removed from V and 8 bases from J, the gap between germline ends came to 14 bases.

The V and J genes are TRBV5-1 and TRBJ1-6; unclear D gene. The CDR3 has 15 residues. Germline loops: CDR1 SGHRS, CDR2 YFSETQ. V dropped 0 bases and J dropped 9 bases, with 13 bases sitting between them. In nucleotides, the CDR3 is TGCGCCAGCAGCTTGGTTCCGGGGTTGGGTTCACCCCTCCACTTT. Amino acids: CASSLVPGLGSPLHF.

V is TRBV14 and J is TRBJ2-5; D is possibly TRBD2 (6 bases). The CDR3 has 16 residues. Germline assignment: CDR1 SGHDN and CDR2 FVKESK. Trimming stripped 4 bases from V and 4 bases from J, with 19 bases between. The CDR3 DNA reads TGTGCCAGCAGCCTTATGCCAGTAGCGGCTAGAGAGACCCAGTACTTC. Protein product: CASSLMPVAARETQYF.

The rearrangement links TRBV28 to TRBJ2-1, with 9 bases fitting TRBD2. Trimming cost V 8 bases and J 4 bases; bases outside gene matches: 9. The CDR3 has 15 amino acids. Germline loops: CDR1 MDHEN, CDR2 SYDVKM. The CDR3 nucleotides read TGTGCCAGCGGAGACTCCACTAGCGGGTACAATGAGCAGTTCTTC. Protein product: CASGDSTSGYNEQFF.

In this sample, this clone turned up a few times. The V call is TRBV6-5, the J call TRBJ1-6; perhaps TRBD1 as D (6 bases). The CDR3 contains 15 residues. Germline V gives CDR1 MNHEY, CDR2 SVGAGI. Trimming shortened V by 6 bases and J by 5 bases, and 14 bases separated the two germline ends. In DNA, the CDR3 is TGTGCCAGCAGCCCTCAGGGGACAAATAATTCACCCCTCCACTTT. Encoded protein: CASSPQGTNNSPLHF.

The rearrangement joins TRBV11-3 to TRBJ1-1, with D unresolved. CDR3 length: 13 amino acids. Trimming shortened V by 3 bases and J by 3 bases, and 8 bases separated the two germline ends. In germline, CDR1 is SGHNT, CDR2 YENEEA. The CDR3 sequence is CASSFAGDTEAFF. CDR3 nucleotide sequence: TGTGCCAGCAGCTTTGCCGGGGACACTGAAGCTTTCTTT.

The chain is built from TRBV29-1 and TRBJ2-2; TRBD1 matches at 8 bases. Trimming cost V 4 bases and J 7 bases; bases outside gene matches: 11. Germline values: CDR1 SQVTM, CDR2 ANQGSEA. The CDR3 spans 15 residues. Here the CDR3 DNA reads TGCAGCGTTGGATCGGACAGGGTGGGAAGCGGGGAGCTGTTTTTT. Amino acid sequence: CSVGSDRVGSGELFF.